The 5 T cell receptor beta chains presented below share a single source sample, sequenced in a study of cytomegalovirus exposure and HLA in healthy donors. PCR was performed using 60 Vbeta and 13 Jbeta primers. The assay was immunoSEQ multiplex PCR, and TCRdb's table has in-frame clones only and misses some. This repertoire shows roughly 140,000 clones, over 70% found once; its top ten account for around 5.4%. The sequencing input was PBMCs. The source of these receptors is a young man in good health and CMV-seropositive.

The V and J genes are TRBV30 and TRBJ2-5; 13 nucleotides match TRBD2. The CDR3 covers 14 residues. Trimming took 4 bases from V and 5 from J; bases not matched to a gene: 4. Germline V gene data show CDR1 as GTSNPN and CDR2 as SVGIG (reference sequence). The CDR3 loop is CAWMGLAGRETQYF. The CDR3 DNA is TGTGCCTGGATGGGACTAGCGGGGCGGGAGACCCAGTACTTC.

This clone appeared a few times. The V call is TRBV5-1, the J call TRBJ2-1, with D maybe TRBD1 (5 bases). The CDR3 runs to 14 residues. Trimming cost V 2 bases and J 2 bases, with 8 bases left between them. CDR1 is SGHRS and CDR2 is YFSETQ in the germline V gene. DNA of the CDR3: TGCGCCAGCAGCTTACAACAGGCCTACAATGAGCAGTTCTTC. Translating gives CASSLQQAYNEQFF.

This chain connects TRBV28 to TRBJ2-7, with 10 bases aligning to TRBD2. The CDR3 has 14 residues. V lost 2 bases, J lost 2 bases, and 0 bases stayed unmatched. Germline CDR1 is MDHEN and CDR2 is SYDVKM. The CDR3 is CASSLTSGAYEQYF. CDR3 in DNA: TGTGCCAGCAGTTTAACTAGCGGGGCCTACGAGCAGTACTTC.

This clone has a single count. CDR3 nucleotide sequence: TGTGCCAGCGGACTGGGGGGGATGGCTTTCTTT. Translation gives CASGLGGMAFF. The rearrangement uses TRBV7-9 and TRBJ1-1; a possible D gene is TRBD1 (5 bases). The ends were cut back, 8 bases at V and 11 bases at J, with 15 bases in the middle. CDR3 length equals 11 residues. The germline CDR1 and CDR2 sequences are SEHNR and FQNEAQ (reference sequence).

The chain joins TRBV4-2 to TRBJ2-7; 13 bases are a match to TRBD2. CDR1 LGHNA and CDR2 YNFKEQ come from the germline V gene. Losses at the gene ends were 2 bases for V and 4 bases for J; bases not matched to a gene: 11. The CDR3 totals 18 residues. Here the CDR3 DNA reads TGTGCCAGCAGCCAACTACTCGGGACTAGCGGGAATCTTTACGAGCAGTACTTC. The encoded protein is CASSQLLGTSGNLYEQYF.